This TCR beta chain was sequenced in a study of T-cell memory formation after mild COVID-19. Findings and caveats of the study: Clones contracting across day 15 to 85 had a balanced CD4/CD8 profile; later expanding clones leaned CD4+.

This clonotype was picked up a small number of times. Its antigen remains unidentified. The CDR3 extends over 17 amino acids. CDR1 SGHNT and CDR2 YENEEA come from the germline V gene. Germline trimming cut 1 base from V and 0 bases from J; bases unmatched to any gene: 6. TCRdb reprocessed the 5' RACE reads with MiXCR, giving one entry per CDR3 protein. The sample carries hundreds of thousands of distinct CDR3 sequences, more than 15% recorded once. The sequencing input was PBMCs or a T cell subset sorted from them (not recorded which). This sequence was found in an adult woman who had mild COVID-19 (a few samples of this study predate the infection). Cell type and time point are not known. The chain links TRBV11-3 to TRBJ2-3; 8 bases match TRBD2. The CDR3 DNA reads TGTGCCAGCAGCTTAGTCGGGCGGGAGGAAAGCACAGATACGCAGTATTTT. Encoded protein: CASSLVGREESTDTQYF.